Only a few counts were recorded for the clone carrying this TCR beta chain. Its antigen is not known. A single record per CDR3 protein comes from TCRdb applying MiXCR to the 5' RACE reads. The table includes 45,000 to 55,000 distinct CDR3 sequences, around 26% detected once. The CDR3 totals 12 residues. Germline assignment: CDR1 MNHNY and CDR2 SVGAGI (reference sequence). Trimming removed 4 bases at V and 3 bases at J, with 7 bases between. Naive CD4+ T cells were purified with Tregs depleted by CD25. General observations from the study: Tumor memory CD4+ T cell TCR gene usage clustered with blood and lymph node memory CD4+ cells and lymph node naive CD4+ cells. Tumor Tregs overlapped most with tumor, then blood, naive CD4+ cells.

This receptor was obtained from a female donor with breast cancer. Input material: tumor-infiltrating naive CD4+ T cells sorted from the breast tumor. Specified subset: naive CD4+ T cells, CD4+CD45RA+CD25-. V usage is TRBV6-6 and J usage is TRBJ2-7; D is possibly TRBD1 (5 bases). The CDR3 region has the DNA TGTGCCAGCAGTTCGGACAACTACGAGCAGTACTTC. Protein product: CASSSDNYEQYF.